Listed here is a single TCR beta chain. The target antigen is unknown. This sample is drawn from a study of T cells in localized non-small cell lung cancer. Overall study findings and caveats: Longer overall survival associated with higher blood T cell density; shorter survival with higher adjacent-lung clonality. A median of 57 clones ranked among the top 100 in tumor appeared in adjacent lung.

Germline lookup yields CDR1 LGHNA and CDR2 YSLEER. The CDR3 covers 17 residues. V dropped 3 bases and J dropped 2 bases, with 16 bases sitting between them. Sequenced by immunoSEQ multiplex PCR; TCRdb stores in-frame clones only, minus some. Here the sample spans tens of thousands of clones, roughly 88% being singletons. This clonotype originated in a male donor at least 60 years old with stage III squamous cell lung carcinoma. The chain couples TRBV4-3 to TRBJ1-4, with a possible D match to TRBD1 (6 bases). The starting material was peripheral blood, obtained before any cancer treatment. The CDR3 nucleotides read TGCGCCAGCAGCCAGACCGCAGGGGCGTCCACTAATGAAAAACTGTTTTTT. Protein product: CASSQTAGASTNEKLFF.